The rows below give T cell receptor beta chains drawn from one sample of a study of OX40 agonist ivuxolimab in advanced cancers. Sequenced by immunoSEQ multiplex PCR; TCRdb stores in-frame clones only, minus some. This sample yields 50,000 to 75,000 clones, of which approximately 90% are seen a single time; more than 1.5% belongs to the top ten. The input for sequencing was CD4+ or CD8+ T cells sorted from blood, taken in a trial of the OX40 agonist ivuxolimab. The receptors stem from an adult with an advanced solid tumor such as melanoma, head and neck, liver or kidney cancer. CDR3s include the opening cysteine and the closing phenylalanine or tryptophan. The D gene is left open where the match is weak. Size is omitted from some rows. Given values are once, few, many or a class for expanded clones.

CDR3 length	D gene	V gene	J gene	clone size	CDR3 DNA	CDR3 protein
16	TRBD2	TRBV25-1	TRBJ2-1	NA	TGTGCCAGCAGCGATAGTAGACTAGCGGGAGACAATGAGCAGTTCTTC	CASSDSRLAGDNEQFF
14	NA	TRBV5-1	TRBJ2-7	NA	TGCGCCAGCGGTGACAGACAGTCGTCATACGAGCAGTACTTC	CASGDRQSSYEQYF
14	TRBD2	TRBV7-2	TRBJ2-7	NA	TGTGCCAGCAGCTTAGCAACTAGCGGGAGTGAGCAGTACTTC	CASSLATSGSEQYF
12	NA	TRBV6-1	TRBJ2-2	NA	TGTGCCAGCACGGAAACTGCCGGGGAGCTGTTTTTT	CASTETAGELFF
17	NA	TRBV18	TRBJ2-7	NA	TGTGCCAGCTCACCACCTGCAAGGGGCGGGCCTTCCTACGAGCAGTACTTC	CASSPPARGGPSYEQYF
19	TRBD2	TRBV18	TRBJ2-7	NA	TGTGCCAGCTCACTCTCACGGACTAGCGGGGGGTCCATTTCCTACGAGCAGTACTTC	CASSLSRTSGGSISYEQYF
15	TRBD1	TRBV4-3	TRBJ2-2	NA	TGCGCCAGCAGCCCTGGGACAGGGGGGACCGGGGAGCTGTTTTTT	CASSPGTGGTGELFF
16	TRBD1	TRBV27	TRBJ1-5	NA	TGTGCCAGCAGTTGGGCCGGGACAGGGGGAAATCAGCCCCAGCATTTT	CASSWAGTGGNQPQHF
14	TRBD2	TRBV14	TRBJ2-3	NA	TGTGCCAGCAGCCAAGGAGGACTAGTCGGTACGCAGTATTTT	CASSQGGLVGTQYF
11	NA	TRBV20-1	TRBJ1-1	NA	TGCAGTGCCCAGATAAACACTGAAGCTTTCTTT	CSAQINTEAFF
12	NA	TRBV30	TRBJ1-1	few	TGTGCCTGGAGGGCCAGGGGCACTGAAGCTTTCTTT	CAWRARGTEAFF
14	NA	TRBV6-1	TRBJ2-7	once	TGTGCCAGCAGTGAAGTCTCCACAGGCTACGAGCAGTACTTC	CASSEVSTGYEQYF
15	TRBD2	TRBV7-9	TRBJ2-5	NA	TGTGCCAGCAGCTCGGGGGACTACCCCCAAGAGACCCAGTACTTC	CASSSGDYPQETQYF
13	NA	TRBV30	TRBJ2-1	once	TGTGCCTGGACCCAAGGTCGGTACAATGAGCAGTTCTTC	CAWTQGRYNEQFF
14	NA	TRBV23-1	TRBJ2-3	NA	TGCGCCAGCAGTCAGACAGCGGTCCCAGATACGCAGTATTTT	CASSQTAVPDTQYF
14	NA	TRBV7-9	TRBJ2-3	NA	TGTGCCAGCAGCCCCCTTGGCGCCCCAGATACGCAGTATTTT	CASSPLGAPDTQYF
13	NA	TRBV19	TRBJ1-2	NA	TGTGCCAGTAGTATGGACAGCTACTTAGGCTACACCTTC	CASSMDSYLGYTF
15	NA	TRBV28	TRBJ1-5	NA	TGTGCCAGCAGCATCATTAGGGGCCACAATCAGCCCCAGCATTTT	CASSIIRGHNQPQHF
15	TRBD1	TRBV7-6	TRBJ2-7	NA	TGTGCCAGCAGCTTAGACCCCGGACAGGGCCAAGAGCAGTACTTC	CASSLDPGQGQEQYF
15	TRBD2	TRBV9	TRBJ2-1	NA	TGTGCCAGCAGCGTAGCTAGCGGGTACTACAATGAGCAGTTCTTC	CASSVASGYYNEQFF
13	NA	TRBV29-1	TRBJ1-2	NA	TGCAGCGTAGGCGATACAGCCCGCTATGGCTACACCTTC	CSVGDTARYGYTF
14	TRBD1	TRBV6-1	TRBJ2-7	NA	TGTGCCAGCACCGGGACAGGGGGCTCCTACGAGCAGTACTTC	CASTGTGGSYEQYF
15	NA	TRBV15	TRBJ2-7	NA	TGTGCCACCAGCGAGGGTACACTGAGCTCCTACGAGCAGTACTTC	CATSEGTLSSYEQYF
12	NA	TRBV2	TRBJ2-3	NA	TGTGCCAGCAGTGATCCGCGGGGAGGAGAATATTTT	CASSDPRGGEYF
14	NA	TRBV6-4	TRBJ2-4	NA	TGTGCCAGCAGTGAACAGGGTGGGGAAAACATTCAGTACTTC	CASSEQGGENIQYF
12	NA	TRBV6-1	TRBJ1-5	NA	TGTGCCAGCAGTGATAGAGTTCAGCCCCAGCATTTT	CASSDRVQPQHF